This TCR beta chain was recovered during a study of blood T cell repertoires in COVID-19. Study at large: In each case, the material was cDNA or gDNA derived from T cells, B-cell-depleted T cells, or PBMCs.

Sequencing used immunoSEQ multiplex PCR; TCRdb keeps in-frame clones, though not all of them. The table records some 130,000 clones, around 73% of them present only once. V shed 5 bases, J shed 2 bases, and the junction held 5 bases outside the gene matches. The CDR3 is made up of 15 amino acids. Germline V lookup: CDR1 SGHTA, CDR2 FQGNSA. The chain carries TRBV7-2 and TRBJ2-2, with 7 bases that match TRBD1. Sequencing input: peripheral blood. The clonotype originates from a man in his fifties or sixties who had recovered from COVID-19. CDR3 sequence: CASSGRQGNTGELFF. In DNA form, the CDR3 reads TGTGCCAGCAGCGGACGACAGGGTAACACCGGGGAGCTGTTTTTT.